The 20 T cell receptor beta chains below all came from one sample that was sequenced in a study of T-cell memory formation after mild COVID-19 (dated by TCRdb to the early 2020s). The method behind the library was 5' RACE. Sequencing took place on an Illumina NovaSeq 6000. The public reads were run again by TCRdb, first through fastp at Q25 and then through MiXCR, and only productive beta chains were kept. Each CDR3 protein appears once, grouped with its most common genes and DNA. The sample table shows about 110,000 distinct CDR3 sequences, and 12% are seen once. The ten most abundant clones make up around 25% of the sample. Sequences were obtained from PBMCs or a T cell subset sorted from them (not recorded which). The source is an adult woman who had mild COVID-19 (a few samples of this study predate the infection). The sample titles of this study are shuffled in the database, so cell type and time point are left out; the donor was told from shared clones.

The rearrangement links TRBV28 to TRBJ2-3; perhaps TRBD2 as D (5 bases). V was pared by 6 bases and J by 2 bases, with 9 bases between. Germline lookup yields CDR1 MDHEN and CDR2 SYDVKM. The CDR3 is 13 residues long. CDR3 coding DNA: TGTGCCAGCAGCCCGGACTTCACAGATACGCAGTATTTT. It specifies CASSPDFTDTQYF.

This chain links TRBV5-8 with TRBJ2-6; D not resolved. Germline CDR1 reads SGHTS; CDR2 reads YDEGEE. V was shortened by 7 bases and J by 2 bases, with 10 bases between the two germline ends. The CDR3 consists of 14 residues. The CDR3: CASQEVPGANVLTF. CDR3 coding DNA: TGTGCCAGCCAAGAGGTCCCTGGGGCCAACGTCCTGACTTTC.

The chain uses TRBV3-1 and TRBJ2-5; a weak D match, TRBD2 (6 bases). Trimming pared 2 bases from V and 4 bases from J, leaving 20 bases between. Germline V gene sequence: CDR1 LGHDT, CDR2 YNNKEL (reference sequence). The CDR3 runs 17 residues. CDR3 sequence reads: CASSQSPLATLGETQYF. CDR3 coding DNA: TGTGCCAGCAGCCAAAGTCCTCTAGCGACCCTCGGAGAGACCCAGTACTTC.

In its sample, this clonotype was seen a few times. The chain links TRBV7-8 to TRBJ2-3, with 8 positions matching TRBD2. This CDR3 spans 17 amino acids. Germline loops: CDR1 SGHVS, CDR2 FQNEAQ. With V trimmed by 7 bases and J by 2 bases, 14 bases remained unmatched. The CDR3 spells CASTLVVAGISTDTQYF. The CDR3 coding sequence is TGTGCCAGCACCCTCGTCGTAGCGGGGATTTCCACAGATACGCAGTATTTT.

There are a few counts of this clonotype. V is TRBV20-1 and J is TRBJ2-5; D perhaps matches TRBD2 (5 bases). With 3 bases removed from V and 0 bases from J, the gap between germline ends came to 11 bases. This CDR3 is 14 amino acids long. Germline V gene data show CDR1 as DFQATT and CDR2 as SNEGSKA (reference sequence). Here the CDR3 reads CSASELVYQETQYF. The CDR3 DNA follows: TGCAGTGCTAGTGAACTAGTGTACCAAGAGACCCAGTACTTC.

This clonotype was observed a few times. The J gene is TRBJ2-7, the V gene TRBV5-1; 10 nucleotides agree with TRBD2. This CDR3 comprises 15 residues. Trimming removed 0 bases from V and 4 bases from J; junction bases left unmatched: 4. From germline, CDR1 is SGHRS and CDR2 YFSETQ. CDR3 bases: TGCGCCAGCAGCTTGGACCTAGCGGGAGTATACGAGCAGTACTTC. Its translation is CASSLDLAGVYEQYF.

This clonotype has only a few counts. This chain links TRBV20-1 with TRBJ2-7, with 9 bases matching TRBD1. The CDR3 runs to 11 residues. Trimming at V came to 6 bases and at J to 5 bases, leaving 2 bases not matched to a gene. CDR1 and CDR2 from the germline V gene are DFQATT and SNEGSKA (reference sequence). The CDR3 loop is CSAGQGNEQYF. CDR3 sequence (DNA): TGCAGTGCGGGACAGGGAAACGAGCAGTACTTC.

A few counts support this clonotype. This sequence joins TRBV4-3 and TRBJ2-1; 11 bases are shared with TRBD2. CDR1 is LGHNA and CDR2 is YSLEER in the germline V gene. This CDR3 region has 17 residues. V lost 4 bases, J lost 6 bases, and 11 bases stayed unmatched. The CDR3 sequence: CASSRELAGGLPNEQFF. As DNA, the CDR3 is TGCGCCAGCAGCCGGGAATTAGCGGGAGGGCTCCCCAATGAGCAGTTCTTC.

This clonotype was seen only a few times. The chain combines TRBV5-1 with TRBJ1-1; D is unresolved. V shed 1 base and J shed 1 base, with 8 bases lying between them. The V gene's germline CDR1 is SGHRS and CDR2 YFSETQ. The CDR3 length is 14 residues. The CDR3 reads CASSLSSGNTEAFF. The DNA for the CDR3 is TGCGCCAGCAGCTTGAGTTCAGGGAACACTGAAGCTTTCTTT.

The chain joins TRBV5-1 to TRBJ1-6; 9 bases are shared with TRBD1. Per germline, CDR1 SGHRS and CDR2 YFSETQ. CDR3 length equals 15 residues. J gave up 1 base and V 7 bases, and 3 bases lay outside the gene matches. For the CDR3, the DNA is TGCGCCAGCCCGGGACAGGGATCCTATAATTCACCCCTCCACTTT. Its protein is CASPGQGSYNSPLHF.

This clonotype was counted between two and nine times. The chain couples TRBV12-3 or TRBV12-4 to TRBJ2-6; D is ambiguous. The CDR3 sequence is 16 residues long. Trimming cost V 2 bases and J 0 bases, with 8 bases left between them. In nucleotides, the CDR3 is TGTGCCAGCAGTTTACCAGGCCTCTCTGGGGCCAACGTCCTGACTTTC. Amino acid sequence: CASSLPGLSGANVLTF.

The V and J genes are TRBV7-9 and TRBJ2-1; D not certain. CDR1 and CDR2 from the germline V gene are SEHNR and FQNEAQ (reference sequence). V was cut by 1 base and J by 2 bases, with 9 bases left in between. The CDR3 runs 15 residues. The CDR3 region is CASSLVWATYNEQFF. CDR3 DNA sequence: TGTGCCAGCAGCTTAGTGTGGGCGACCTACAATGAGCAGTTCTTC.

This chain uses TRBV5-1 with TRBJ1-4, with D possibly being TRBD1 (5 bases). Trimming shortened V by 3 bases and J by 6 bases, and 15 bases separated the two germline ends. The CDR3 totals 15 residues. From germline, CDR1 is SGHRS and CDR2 YFSETQ. The CDR3 sequence: CASSSEGTPDEKLFF. In nucleotides, the CDR3 is TGCGCCAGCAGCTCGGAGGGGACCCCAGATGAAAAACTGTTTTTT.

The chain joins TRBV6-2 or TRBV6-3 to TRBJ2-1, with unresolved D. V shed 6 bases and J shed 1 base, with 10 bases lying between them. The CDR3 consists of 14 residues. Germline V lookup: CDR1 MNHEY, CDR2 SVGEGT. CDR3 DNA: TGTGCCAGCAGCCCGCCTTCGTCCTACAATGAGCAGTTCTTC. As protein: CASSPPSSYNEQFF.

This rearrangement joins TRBV19 to TRBJ2-1; TRBD1 agrees at 12 bases. J lost 7 bases, V lost 5 bases, and 12 bases had no gene match. The CDR3 covers 17 residues. The germline CDR1 and CDR2 sequences are LNHDA and SQIVND (reference sequence). The CDR3 spells CASSPRVGTGGLNEQFF. CDR3 nucleotide sequence: TGTGCCAGTAGTCCCCGAGTAGGGACAGGGGGCCTAAATGAGCAGTTCTTC.

In this sample, this clonotype turned up a few times. J is TRBJ1-1 and V is TRBV5-6, with a weak D call TRBD1 (6 bases). This CDR3 contains 14 residues. Germline-derived CDR1 and CDR2 are SGHDT and YYEEEE. The V and J ends lost 4 bases and 1 base respectively, with 11 bases between them. CDR3 sequence reads: CASSKGQTNTEAFF. The CDR3, as DNA: TGTGCCAGCAGCAAGGGACAAACGAACACTGAAGCTTTCTTT. Supplemented by reference TRBV5-6 and TRBJ1-1, the full variable domain reads DAGVTQSPTHLIKTRGQQVTLRCSPKSGHDTVSWYQQALGQGPQFIFQYYEEEERQRGNFPDRFSGHQFPNYSSELNVNALLLGDSALYLCASSKGQTNTEAFFGQGTRLTVV.

There are a few counts of this clonotype. The V and J genes are TRBV7-8 and TRBJ2-7; TRBD1 agrees at 9 bases. CDR3 length: 16 amino acids. The V gene end was trimmed by 5 bases and the J gene end by 4 bases; junction bases not matched to a gene: 12. Germline assignment: CDR1 SGHVS and CDR2 FQNEAQ. In DNA, the CDR3 is TGTGCCAGCAGCCCCTTACCGGGACAGGGATATTACGAGCAGTACTTC. Its translation is CASSPLPGQGYYEQYF.

This clonotype was seen more than once but under ten times. CDR3 loop: CSVGREVGMGTGELFF. The DNA of the CDR3 is TGCAGCGTTGGCCGTGAGGTTGGGATGGGAACCGGGGAGCTGTTTTTT. The gene calls are TRBV29-1 and TRBJ2-2; D remains ambiguous. The germline gives CDR1 SQVTM, CDR2 ANQGSEA. V was clipped by 4 bases and J by 5 bases, with 20 bases between them. The CDR3 is made up of 16 amino acids.

Only a few counts were recorded for this clonotype. The chain combines TRBV12-3 or TRBV12-4 with TRBJ1-2; D gene uncertain. The CDR3 sequence is 13 residues long. With 5 bases removed from V and 8 bases from J, the gap between germline ends came to 15 bases. DNA for the CDR3: TGTGCCAGCAGTCCCTCCACATCTTACGGCTACACCTTC. The encoded protein is CASSPSTSYGYTF.

This clonotype was seen ten or more times. The V and J genes are TRBV6-2 or TRBV6-3 and TRBJ2-7; D not certain. The CDR3 has 15 amino acids. From germline, CDR1 is MNHEY and CDR2 SVGEGT. The germline V and J ends were trimmed by 4 bases and 0 bases, with 13 bases remaining between them. The CDR3 sequence is CASSSFLGSSYEQYF. The CDR3 bases are TGTGCCAGCAGTTCTTTCCTGGGCAGCTCCTACGAGCAGTACTTC.